These 14 T cell receptor beta chains came from one sample sequenced in a study of identical twins. TCRdb processed the 5' RACE reads anew with MiXCR; each CDR3 protein has one entry. Of around 340,000 distinct CDR3 sequences in the sample, approximately 8.7% were seen once. Sample: naive T cells sorted from blood. These TCRs come from a woman in her fifties or sixties in good health.

The J gene is TRBJ2-5, the V gene TRBV20-1; D perhaps matches TRBD1 (6 bases). Germline loops: CDR1 DFQATT, CDR2 SNEGSKA (reference sequence). Trimming pared 5 bases from V and 3 bases from J, leaving 19 bases between. The CDR3 contains 15 residues. The CDR3 nucleotides are TGCAGTGCTGGGCCATTACAGGGAGCGAAAGAGACCCAGTACTTC. Its protein product is CSAGPLQGAKETQYF.

This clonotype was seen a few times. The chain has TRBV7-9 and TRBJ1-5; D is possibly TRBD1 (5 bases). The CDR3 runs to 15 residues. The V and J ends lost 5 bases and 4 bases respectively, with 15 bases between them. CDR1 is SEHNR, CDR2 FQNEAQ, per germline (reference sequence). The CDR3 region is CASSPSGGTNQPQHF. Written as DNA, the CDR3 is TGTGCCAGCAGCCCTTCGGGGGGTACGAATCAGCCCCAGCATTTT.

The rearrangement uses TRBV20-1 and TRBJ1-1; the D is unclear. Trimming stripped 3 bases from V and 5 bases from J, with 7 bases between. The CDR3 has 11 amino acids. CDR1 and CDR2 from the germline V gene are DFQATT and SNEGSKA (reference sequence). CDR3: CSASKGTEAFF. In nucleotides, the CDR3 is TGCAGTGCTAGCAAAGGGACTGAAGCTTTCTTT.

The rearrangement joins TRBV7-9 to TRBJ2-2, with D possibly TRBD2 on 7 matching bases. The CDR3 sequence is 14 residues long. V lost 3 bases, J lost 6 bases, and 11 bases lay in between. The germline V gene encodes CDR1 SEHNR and CDR2 FQNEAQ (reference sequence). In DNA, the CDR3 is TGTGCCAGCAGCTTGGGCGGGGGCTCCGGGGAGCTGTTTTTT. Protein: CASSLGGGSGELFF. The full variable domain, in which reference TRBV7-9 and TRBJ2-2 provide the parts outside the CDR3, is DTGVSQNPRHKITKRGQNVTFRCDPISEHNRLYWYRQTLGQGPEFLTYFQNEAQLEKSRLLSDRFSAERPKGSFSTLEIQRTEQGDSAMYLCASSLGGGSGELFFGEGSRLTVL.

The CDR3 is CASSPPDAGELFF. Written as DNA, the CDR3 is TGTGCCAGCAGCCCACCGGACGCCGGGGAGCTGTTTTTT. The chain is built from TRBV5-5 and TRBJ2-2; the D is unclear. Germline V gene sequence: CDR1 SGHKS, CDR2 YYEKEE (reference sequence). This CDR3 is built from 13 residues. Trimming pared 4 bases from V and 6 bases from J, leaving 10 bases between. Based on the CDR3 plus reference TRBV5-5 and TRBJ2-2, the full variable domain is DAGVTQSPTHLIKTRGQQVTLRCSPISGHKSVSWYQQVLGQGPQFIFQYYEKEERGRGNFPDRFSARQFPNYSSELNVNALLLGDSALYLCASSPPDAGELFFGEGSRLTVL.

This clonotype was seen at least ten times. The J gene is TRBJ2-5, the V gene TRBV6-5; D possibly corresponds to TRBD1 (5 bases). Trimming removed 8 bases at V and 1 base at J, with 14 bases between. The length of the CDR3 is 14 residues. Germline V gene sequence: CDR1 MNHEY, CDR2 SVGAGI. The CDR3 sequence: CASSGTGPQETQYF. The CDR3 DNA reads TGTGCCAGCTCTGGAACAGGCCCCCAAGAGACCCAGTACTTC.

A few counts support this clonotype. The chain uses TRBV10-3 and TRBJ2-5; no firm D call. CDR1 and CDR2 from the germline V gene are ENHRY and SYGVKD. Trimming left V 1 base short and J 2 bases short, with 8 bases between. CDR3 size: 14 residues. The CDR3 reads CAISEYLGQETQYF. Here the CDR3 DNA reads TGTGCCATCAGTGAGTACCTGGGACAAGAGACCCAGTACTTC.

V is TRBV7-2 and J is TRBJ2-7, with TRBD2 identical over 12 bases. The CDR3 extends over 14 amino acids. From germline, CDR1 is SGHTA and CDR2 FQGNSA. V was clipped by 5 bases and J by 4 bases; unmatched bases: 3. The CDR3 loop is CASSPGLAGYEQYF. For the CDR3, the DNA is TGTGCCAGCAGCCCAGGACTAGCGGGATACGAGCAGTACTTC.

The sample holds many counts of this clonotype. This sequence joins TRBV12-3 or TRBV12-4 and TRBJ1-1; D not resolved. The CDR3 is 13 residues long. V lost 1 base and J lost 4, with 7 bases in between. This CDR3 is CASSLGPATEAFF. CDR3 nucleotide sequence: TGTGCCAGCAGTTTAGGGCCGGCCACTGAAGCTTTCTTT.

The CDR3 is CASSFEADNEKLFF. The CDR3, as DNA: TGTGCCAGCAGCTTCGAGGCAGACAATGAAAAACTGTTTTTT. The V call is TRBV7-2, the J call TRBJ1-4; D not certain. Trimming shortened V by 3 bases and J by 5 bases, and 10 bases separated the two germline ends. Germline V CDR1 and CDR2: SGHTA, FQGNSA. The CDR3 is made up of 14 amino acids.

V is TRBV5-6 and J is TRBJ2-5; D is uncertain. V was pared by 4 bases and J by 2 bases, with 9 bases between. CDR3 size: 13 residues. The germline V gene has CDR1 SGHDT and CDR2 YYEEEE. Here the CDR3 DNA reads TGTGCCAGCAGCATCTTTTTGCAAGAGACCCAGTACTTC. It is translated as CASSIFLQETQYF.

This clonotype was counted a few times. V gene TRBV10-3 combines with J gene TRBJ2-3; 12 bases line up with TRBD1. The length of the CDR3 is 18 residues. The V gene end was trimmed by 7 bases and the J gene end by 1 base; junction bases not matched to a gene: 12. Germline V gene data show CDR1 as ENHRY and CDR2 as SYGVKD. The CDR3 DNA is TGTGCCATCACCCCACGCCAGGGACAGGGGGCGGGCACAGATACGCAGTATTTT. Amino acid sequence: CAITPRQGQGAGTDTQYF.

This clonotype was detected a few times. CDR3: CAWSGLNYETDEQFF. CDR3 sequence (DNA): TGTGCCTGGAGTGGGCTGAACTACGAGACGGATGAGCAGTTCTTC. V gene TRBV30 combines with J gene TRBJ2-1; no firm D call. The length of the CDR3 is 15 residues. Germline assignment: CDR1 GTSNPN and CDR2 SVGIG (reference sequence). Trimming shortened V by 1 base and J by 8 bases, and 18 bases separated the two germline ends.

This clonotype was counted ten times or more. This chain connects TRBV30 to TRBJ2-7; no reliable D call. The germline V and J ends were trimmed by 0 bases and 6 bases, with 12 bases remaining between them. The CDR3 runs 13 residues. CDR1 is GTSNPN, CDR2 SVGIG, per germline (reference sequence). The CDR3 DNA reads TGTGCCTGGAGTGTAAAGTCTCGGGCCGAGCAGTACTTC. Translating gives CAWSVKSRAEQYF.